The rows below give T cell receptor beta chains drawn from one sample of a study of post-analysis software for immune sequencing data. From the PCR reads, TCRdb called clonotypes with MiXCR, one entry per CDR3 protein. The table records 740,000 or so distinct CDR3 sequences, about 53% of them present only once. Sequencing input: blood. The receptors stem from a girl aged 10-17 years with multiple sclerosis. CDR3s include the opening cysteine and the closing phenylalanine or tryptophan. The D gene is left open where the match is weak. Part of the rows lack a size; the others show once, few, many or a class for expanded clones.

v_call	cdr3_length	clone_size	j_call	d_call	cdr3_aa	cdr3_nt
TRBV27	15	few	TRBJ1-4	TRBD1	CASSTGTGGSEKLFF	TGTGCCAGCAGTACCGGGACAGGGGGCAGTGAAAAACTGTTTTTT
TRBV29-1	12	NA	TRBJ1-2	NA	CSVGWYEYGYTF	TGCAGCGTTGGCTGGTACGAATATGGCTACACCTTC
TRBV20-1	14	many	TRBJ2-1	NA	CSARGGLPYNEQFF	TGCAGTGCTAGGGGCGGCCTCCCCTACAATGAGCAGTTCTTC
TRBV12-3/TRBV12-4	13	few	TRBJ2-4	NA	CASSFLGVNIQYF	TGTGCCAGCAGTTTTTTGGGTGTTAACATTCAGTACTTC
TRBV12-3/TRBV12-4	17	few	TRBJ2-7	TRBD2	CASSLGRGLAGNYEQYF	TGTGCCAGCAGTTTAGGGCGAGGTCTAGCGGGGAACTACGAGCAGTACTTC
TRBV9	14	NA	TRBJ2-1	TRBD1	CASSLGDSFNEQFF	TGTGCCAGCAGCCTAGGGGACAGTTTCAATGAGCAGTTCTTC
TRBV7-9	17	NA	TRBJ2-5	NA	CASTQAYPPGSGETQYF	TGTGCCAGCACCCAAGCTTACCCACCAGGGTCGGGGGAGACCCAGTACTTC
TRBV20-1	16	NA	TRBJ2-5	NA	CSARDFRLNGQETQYF	TGCAGTGCTAGAGATTTCCGGTTGAATGGCCAAGAGACCCAGTACTTC
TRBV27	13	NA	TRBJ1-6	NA	CASSYREHSPLHF	TGTGCCAGCAGTTACAGGGAACACTCACCCCTCCACTTT
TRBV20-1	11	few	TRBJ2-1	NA	CSASTYNEQFF	TGCAGTGCCAGTACTTACAATGAGCAGTTCTTC
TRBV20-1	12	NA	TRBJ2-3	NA	CSARLNTDTQYF	TGCAGTGCTAGACTTAACACAGATACGCAGTATTTT
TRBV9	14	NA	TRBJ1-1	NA	CASSVVQGSTEAFF	TGTGCCAGCAGCGTAGTGCAGGGCAGCACTGAAGCTTTCTTT
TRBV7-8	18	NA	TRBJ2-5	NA	CASSRKIHRGGRQETQYF	TGTGCCAGCAGCCGCAAAATCCACAGGGGAGGGCGCCAAGAGACCCAGTACTTC
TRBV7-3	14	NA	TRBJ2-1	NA	CASSPDGGRAEQFF	TGTGCCAGCAGCCCGGATGGAGGGAGAGCTGAGCAGTTCTTC
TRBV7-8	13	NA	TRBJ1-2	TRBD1	CASSSRTGAGYTF	TGTGCCAGCAGCTCTAGGACAGGCGCCGGCTACACCTTC
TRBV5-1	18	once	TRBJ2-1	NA	CASSSWLGSTGQVHEQFF	TGCGCCAGCAGCTCCTGGCTGGGATCAACGGGACAAGTGCATGAGCAGTTCTTC
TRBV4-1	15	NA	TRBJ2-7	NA	CASSQDWDRAYEQYF	TGCGCCAGCAGCCAAGATTGGGACCGGGCCTACGAGCAGTACTTC